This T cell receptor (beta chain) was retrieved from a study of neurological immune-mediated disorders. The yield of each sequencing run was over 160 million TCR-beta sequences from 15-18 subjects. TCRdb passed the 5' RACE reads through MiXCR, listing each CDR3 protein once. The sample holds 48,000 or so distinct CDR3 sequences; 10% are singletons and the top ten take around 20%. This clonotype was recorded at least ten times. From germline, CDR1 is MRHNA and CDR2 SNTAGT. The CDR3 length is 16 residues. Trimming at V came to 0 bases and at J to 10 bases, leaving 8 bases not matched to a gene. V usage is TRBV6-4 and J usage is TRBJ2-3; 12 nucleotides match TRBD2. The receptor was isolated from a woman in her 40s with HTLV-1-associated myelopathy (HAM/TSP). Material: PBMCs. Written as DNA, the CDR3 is TGTGCCAGCAGTGACTCGACTAGCGGGGGCCCAGAGTCGCAGTATTTT. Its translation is CASSDSTSGGPESQYF.